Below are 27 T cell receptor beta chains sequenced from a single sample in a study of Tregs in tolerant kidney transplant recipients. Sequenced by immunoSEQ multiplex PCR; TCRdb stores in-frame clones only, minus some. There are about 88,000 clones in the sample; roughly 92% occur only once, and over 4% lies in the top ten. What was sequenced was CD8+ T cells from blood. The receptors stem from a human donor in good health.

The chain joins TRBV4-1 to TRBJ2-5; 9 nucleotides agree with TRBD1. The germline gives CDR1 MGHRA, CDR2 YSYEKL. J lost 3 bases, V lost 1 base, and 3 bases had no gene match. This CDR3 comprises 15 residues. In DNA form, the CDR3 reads TGCGCCAGCAGCCAAGGAAGGACAGGGGAAGAGACCCAGTACTTC. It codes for CASSQGRTGEETQYF.

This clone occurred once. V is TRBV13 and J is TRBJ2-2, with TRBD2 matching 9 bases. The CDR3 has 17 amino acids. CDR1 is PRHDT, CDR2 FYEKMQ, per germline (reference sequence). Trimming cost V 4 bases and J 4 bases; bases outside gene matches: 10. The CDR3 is CASSSAPGRGGTGELFF. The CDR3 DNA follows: TGTGCCAGCAGCTCCGCACCGGGGCGGGGGGGCACCGGGGAGCTGTTTTTT.

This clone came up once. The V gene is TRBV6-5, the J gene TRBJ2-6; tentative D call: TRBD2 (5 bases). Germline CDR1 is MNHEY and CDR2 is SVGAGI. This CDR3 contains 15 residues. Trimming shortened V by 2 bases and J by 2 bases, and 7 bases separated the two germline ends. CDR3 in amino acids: CASSYKRAGANVLTF. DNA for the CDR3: TGTGCCAGCAGTTACAAGAGGGCTGGGGCCAACGTCCTGACTTTC.

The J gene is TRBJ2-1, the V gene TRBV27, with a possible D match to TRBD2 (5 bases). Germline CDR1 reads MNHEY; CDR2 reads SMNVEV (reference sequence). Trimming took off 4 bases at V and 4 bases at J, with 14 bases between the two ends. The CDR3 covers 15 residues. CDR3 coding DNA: TGTGCCAGCAGTTGGGGAGCGGAAAAGTACAATGAGCAGTTCTTC. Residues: CASSWGAEKYNEQFF.

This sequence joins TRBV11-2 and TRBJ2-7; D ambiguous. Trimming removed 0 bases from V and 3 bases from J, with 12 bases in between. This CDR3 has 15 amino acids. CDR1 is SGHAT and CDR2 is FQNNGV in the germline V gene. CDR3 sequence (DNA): TGTGCCAGCAGCTTAGAGCCGGGTTACGGCTACGAGCAGTACTTC. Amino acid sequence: CASSLEPGYGYEQYF.

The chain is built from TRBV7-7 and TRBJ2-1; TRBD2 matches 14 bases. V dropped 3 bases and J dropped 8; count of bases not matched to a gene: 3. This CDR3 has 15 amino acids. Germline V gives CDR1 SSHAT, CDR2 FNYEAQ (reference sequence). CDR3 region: CASSLGLAGDYEQFF. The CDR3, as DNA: TGTGCCAGCAGCTTGGGACTAGCGGGAGACTATGAGCAGTTCTTC.

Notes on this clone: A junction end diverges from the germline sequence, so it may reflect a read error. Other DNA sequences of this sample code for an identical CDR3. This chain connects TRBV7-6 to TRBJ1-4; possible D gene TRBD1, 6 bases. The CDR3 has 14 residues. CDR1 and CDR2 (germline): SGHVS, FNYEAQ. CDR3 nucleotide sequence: TGCGCCAGCAGGGGAGGGGCAACTAATGAAAAACTGTTTTTT. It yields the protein CASRGGATNEKLFF.

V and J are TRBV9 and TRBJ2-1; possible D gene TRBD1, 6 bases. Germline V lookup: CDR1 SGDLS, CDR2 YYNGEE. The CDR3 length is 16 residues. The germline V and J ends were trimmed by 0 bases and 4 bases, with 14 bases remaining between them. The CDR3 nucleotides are TGTGCCAGCAGCGTAGCTACAAGACAGGTGTACAATGAGCAGTTCTTC. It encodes CASSVATRQVYNEQFF.

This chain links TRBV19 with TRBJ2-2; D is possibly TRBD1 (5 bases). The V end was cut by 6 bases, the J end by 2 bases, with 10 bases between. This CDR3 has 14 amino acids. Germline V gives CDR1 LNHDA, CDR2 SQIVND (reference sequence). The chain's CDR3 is CASRDQGNTGELFF. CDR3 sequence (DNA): TGTGCCAGTAGGGACCAGGGTAACACCGGGGAGCTGTTTTTT.

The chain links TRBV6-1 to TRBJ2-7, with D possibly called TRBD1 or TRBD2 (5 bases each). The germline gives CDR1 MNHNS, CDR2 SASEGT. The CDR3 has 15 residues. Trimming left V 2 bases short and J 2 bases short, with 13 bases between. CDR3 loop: CASSELALGPYEQYF. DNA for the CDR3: TGTGCCAGCAGTGAATTAGCCTTGGGACCCTACGAGCAGTACTTC.

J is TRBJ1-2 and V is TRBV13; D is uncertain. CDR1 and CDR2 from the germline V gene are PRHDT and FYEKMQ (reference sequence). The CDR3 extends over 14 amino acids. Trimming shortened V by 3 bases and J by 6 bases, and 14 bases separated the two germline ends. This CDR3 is CASSLSGYENGYTF. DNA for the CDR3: TGTGCCAGCAGCTTGAGCGGGTACGAGAATGGCTACACCTTC.

The CDR3 sequence: CASSLTGSSSPLHF. The CDR3 region has the DNA TGTGCCAGCAGTTTAACAGGGAGTTCATCACCCCTCCACTTT. V and J are TRBV27 and TRBJ1-6; possible D gene TRBD1, 6 bases. Trimming stripped 2 bases from V and 10 bases from J, with 12 bases between. Looked up from germline, CDR1 is MNHEY and CDR2 is SMNVEV (reference sequence). This CDR3 contains 14 residues.

The CDR3 region has the DNA TGTGCCACCAGCAGAGATCCCGGGGACAATGAGCAGTTCTTC. It encodes CATSRDPGDNEQFF. The chain carries TRBV15 and TRBJ2-1, with a weak D call TRBD2 (5 bases). Germline V lookup: CDR1 LNHNV, CDR2 YYDKDF (reference sequence). This CDR3 is 14 amino acids long. V was shortened by 0 bases and J by 5 bases, with 8 bases between the two germline ends. The whole variable domain, filled in from reference TRBV15 and TRBJ2-1, reads DAMVIQNPRYQVTQFGKPVTLSCSQTLNHNVMYWYQQKSSQAPKLLFHYYDKDFNNEADTPDNFQSRRPNTSFCFLDIRSPGLGDTAMYLCATSRDPGDNEQFFGPGTRLTVL.

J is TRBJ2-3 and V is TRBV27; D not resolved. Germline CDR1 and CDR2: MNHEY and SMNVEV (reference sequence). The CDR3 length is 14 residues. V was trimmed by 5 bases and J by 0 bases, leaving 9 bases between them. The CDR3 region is CASSQIGSTDTQYF. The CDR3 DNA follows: TGTGCCAGCAGTCAAATAGGGAGCACAGATACGCAGTATTTT.

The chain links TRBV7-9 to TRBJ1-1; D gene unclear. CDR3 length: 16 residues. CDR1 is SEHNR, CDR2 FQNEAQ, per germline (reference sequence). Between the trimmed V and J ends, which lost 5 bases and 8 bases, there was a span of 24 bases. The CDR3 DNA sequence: TGTGCCAGCAGCCCCCTCTTTGAGACCCGGCAGCGCGAAGCTTTCTTT. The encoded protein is CASSPLFETRQREAFF.

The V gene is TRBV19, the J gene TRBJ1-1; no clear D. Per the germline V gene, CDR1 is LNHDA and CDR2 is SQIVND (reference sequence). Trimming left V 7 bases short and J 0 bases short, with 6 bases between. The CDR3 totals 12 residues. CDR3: CASTQLNTEAFF. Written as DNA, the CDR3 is TGTGCCAGTACTCAGCTGAACACTGAAGCTTTCTTT.

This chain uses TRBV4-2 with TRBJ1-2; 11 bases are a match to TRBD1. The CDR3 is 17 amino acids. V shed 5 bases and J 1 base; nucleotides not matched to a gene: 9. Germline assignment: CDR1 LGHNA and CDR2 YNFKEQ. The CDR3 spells CASSSSSGTGGNYGYTF. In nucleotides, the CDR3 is TGTGCCAGCAGCTCCTCTTCCGGGACAGGGGGTAACTATGGCTACACCTTC.

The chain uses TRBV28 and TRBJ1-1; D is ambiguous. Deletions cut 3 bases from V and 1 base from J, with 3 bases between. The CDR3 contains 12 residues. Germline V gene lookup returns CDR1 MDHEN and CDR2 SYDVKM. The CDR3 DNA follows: TGTGCCAGCAGTTTGGGGAACACTGAAGCTTTCTTT. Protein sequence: CASSLGNTEAFF.

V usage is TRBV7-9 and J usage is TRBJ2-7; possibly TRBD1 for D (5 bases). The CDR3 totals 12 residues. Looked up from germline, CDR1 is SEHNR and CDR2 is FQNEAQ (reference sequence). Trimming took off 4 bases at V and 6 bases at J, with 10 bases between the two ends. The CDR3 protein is CASSSQGGEQYF. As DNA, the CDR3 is TGTGCCAGCAGCTCGCAGGGTGGCGAGCAGTACTTC.

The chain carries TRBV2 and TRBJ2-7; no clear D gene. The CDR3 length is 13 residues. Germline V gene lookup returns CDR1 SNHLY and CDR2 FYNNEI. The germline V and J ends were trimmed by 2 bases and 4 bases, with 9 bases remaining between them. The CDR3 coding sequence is TGTGCCAGCAGTGAAAATACGGCTTACGAGCAGTACTTC. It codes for CASSENTAYEQYF.

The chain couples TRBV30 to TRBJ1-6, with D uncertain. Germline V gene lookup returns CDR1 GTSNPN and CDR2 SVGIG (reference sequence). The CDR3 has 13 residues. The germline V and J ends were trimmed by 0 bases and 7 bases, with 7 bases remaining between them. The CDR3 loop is CAWSVGSNSPLHF. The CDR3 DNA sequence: TGTGCCTGGAGTGTGGGCAGCAATTCACCCCTCCACTTT.

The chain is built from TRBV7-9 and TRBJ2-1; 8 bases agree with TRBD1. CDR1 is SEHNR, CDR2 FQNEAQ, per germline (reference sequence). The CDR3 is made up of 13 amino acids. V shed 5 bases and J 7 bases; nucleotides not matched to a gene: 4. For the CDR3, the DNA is TGTGCCAGCAGCGGGACAGGAAGGAATGAGCAGTTCTTC. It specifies CASSGTGRNEQFF.

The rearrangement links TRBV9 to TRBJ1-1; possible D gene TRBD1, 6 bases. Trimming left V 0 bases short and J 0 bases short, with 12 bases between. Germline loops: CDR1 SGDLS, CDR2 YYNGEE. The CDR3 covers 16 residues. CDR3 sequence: CASSVVRTAMNTEAFF. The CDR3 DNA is TGTGCCAGCAGCGTAGTGAGGACAGCCATGAACACTGAAGCTTTCTTT.

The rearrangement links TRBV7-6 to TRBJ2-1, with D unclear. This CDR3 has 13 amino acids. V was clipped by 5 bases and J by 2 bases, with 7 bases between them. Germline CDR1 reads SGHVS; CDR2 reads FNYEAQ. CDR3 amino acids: CASSPDPYNEQFF. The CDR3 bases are TGTGCCAGCAGCCCAGACCCCTACAATGAGCAGTTCTTC.

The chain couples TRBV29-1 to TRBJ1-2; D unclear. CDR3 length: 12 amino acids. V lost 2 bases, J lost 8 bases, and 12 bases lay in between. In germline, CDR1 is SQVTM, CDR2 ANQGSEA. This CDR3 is CSVEKGTKGYTF. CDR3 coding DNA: TGCAGCGTTGAAAAGGGTACGAAGGGCTACACCTTC.

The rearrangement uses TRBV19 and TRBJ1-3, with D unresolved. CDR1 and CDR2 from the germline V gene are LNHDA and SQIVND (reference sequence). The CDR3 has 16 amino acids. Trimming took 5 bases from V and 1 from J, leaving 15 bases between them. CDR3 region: CASSPADRRSGNTIYF. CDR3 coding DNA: TGTGCCAGTAGTCCCGCCGACCGAAGGTCTGGAAACACCATATATTTT.

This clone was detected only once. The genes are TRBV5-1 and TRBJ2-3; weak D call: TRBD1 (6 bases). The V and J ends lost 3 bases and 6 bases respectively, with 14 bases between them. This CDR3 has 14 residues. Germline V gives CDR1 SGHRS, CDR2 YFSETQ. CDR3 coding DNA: TGCGCCAGCAGCTCCCGGACAGTAGGGGATACGCAGTATTTT. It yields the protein CASSSRTVGDTQYF.